This TCR beta chain was obtained from a study of blood T cell repertoires in COVID-19. In the study overall: Researchers got acute and convalescent COVID-19 samples from the United States, Italy and Spain.

Germline CDR1 is KGHSH and CDR2 is LQKENI. This CDR3 has 13 amino acids. Trimming shortened V by 4 bases and J by 3 bases, and 10 bases separated the two germline ends. Authors' methods: How many nucleated cells were present was estimated from reference gene primer amplification. The method was immunoSEQ multiplex PCR; TCRdb's version includes in-frame clones alone and lacks a portion of them. V and J calls and clone size are given by that table; D and trimming were obtained from the DNA. The sample consists of some 130,000 clones, approximately 90% of them appearing once. What was sequenced was peripheral blood. The chain is built from TRBV18 and TRBJ2-7, with D uncertain. The sequence derives from a man aged 60 to 75 with active or convalescent COVID-19. The CDR3 nucleotides are TGTGCCAGCTCACGGCTAGACGGCTACGAGCAGTACTTC. This encodes CASSRLDGYEQYF.